These 24 T cell receptor beta chains share one sample of origin, sequenced in a study of blood T cell repertoires in COVID-19. Produced via immunoSEQ multiplex PCR; TCRdb's table is partial and in-frame only. The sample yields 150,000 to 200,000 clones, roughly 92% seen once. Specimen: peripheral blood. The receptors stem from a man aged 30-40 years with COVID-19, enrolled during active disease.

V and J are TRBV25-1 and TRBJ1-2, with 12 bases aligning to TRBD1. This CDR3 contains 14 residues. J lost 7 bases, V lost 4 bases, and 4 bases had no gene match. Germline V gene data show CDR1 as MGHDK and CDR2 as SYGVNS. The CDR3 DNA reads as TGTGCCAGCAGTGTTGGGACAGGGGGCTCTGGCTACACCTTC. Its protein is CASSVGTGGSGYTF.

V and J are TRBV30 and TRBJ2-5; 8 bases map to TRBD2. From germline, CDR1 is GTSNPN and CDR2 SVGIG (reference sequence). Germline trimming cut 0 bases from V and 1 base from J; bases unmatched to any gene: 4. The CDR3 is made up of 15 amino acids. CDR3 nucleotides: TGTGCCTGGAGTGTGGGTAGCGGGGTCCAAGAGACCCAGTACTTC. Amino acid sequence: CAWSVGSGVQETQYF.

The chain combines TRBV6-5 with TRBJ1-2; a possible D gene is TRBD1 (5 bases). There are 13 residues in the CDR3. Trimming stripped 0 bases from V and 12 bases from J, with 14 bases between. Looked up from germline, CDR1 is MNHEY and CDR2 is SVGAGI. This CDR3 reads CASSYSGREVDTF. The CDR3 DNA follows: TGTGCCAGCAGTTACTCGGGCAGGGAGGTGGACACCTTC.

The CDR3 coding sequence is TGTGCCAGCAGCCCGCGGCATCCGGGACAGGGACGCAATTCACCCCTCCACTTT. Its protein is CASSPRHPGQGRNSPLHF. This sequence joins TRBV14 and TRBJ1-6; 9 bases map to TRBD1. V was pared by 4 bases and J by 7 bases, with 14 bases of the junction left unmatched. Germline-derived CDR1 and CDR2 are SGHDN and FVKESK. This CDR3 has 18 residues. The full variable domain, with the rest looked up from reference TRBV14 and TRBJ1-6, is EAGVTQFPSHSVIEKGQTVTLRCDPISGHDNLYWYRRVMGKEIKFLLHFVKESKQDESGMPNNRFLAERTGGTYSTLKVQPAELEDSGVYFCASSPRHPGQGRNSPLHFGNGTRLTVT.

In regard to this clone: The same CDR3 can be traced to other DNA sequences in this sample. The chain carries TRBV18 and TRBJ2-1; D gene unclear. CDR1 is KGHSH and CDR2 is LQKENI in the germline V gene. This CDR3 is built from 15 residues. Trimming removed 0 bases from V and 2 bases from J, with 8 bases in between. DNA for the CDR3: TGTGCCAGCTCACCACCGGGCTTAGCCTACAATGAGCAGTTCTTC. Translated, it gives CASSPPGLAYNEQFF.

V gene TRBV7-5 combines with J gene TRBJ2-5; the listed D gene, TRBD1, was not tested against the DNA. TRBV7-5 has pseudogene status. The CDR3 is 16 amino acids. The CDR3 region is CVRSSLPQGGRETQYF. The CDR3 DNA is TGTGTCAGAAGCTCCCTTCCCCAGGGGGGCCGAGAGACCCAGTACTTC.

This chain connects TRBV27 to TRBJ1-2; D is possibly TRBD1 (5 bases). The germline V gene has CDR1 MNHEY and CDR2 SMNVEV (reference sequence). V was shortened by 2 bases and J by 6 bases, with 13 bases between the two germline ends. The CDR3 is 14 amino acids. CDR3 coding DNA: TGTGCCAGCAGTTTAACGTATGTGGGGCATGGCTACACCTTC. Translating it yields CASSLTYVGHGYTF.

Here the CDR3 DNA reads TGTGCCTGGAATTTCGGGGGGCGTGAAAAACTGTTTTTT. It yields the protein CAWNFGGREKLFF. The chain employs TRBV30 and TRBJ1-4, with a weak D call TRBD1 (6 bases). Germline V gene lookup returns CDR1 GTSNPN and CDR2 SVGIG (reference sequence). This CDR3 spans 13 amino acids. V was trimmed by 4 bases and J by 7 bases, leaving 13 bases between them.

The chain employs TRBV10-3 and TRBJ2-2, with TRBD1 matching over 10 bases. The CDR3 runs 15 residues. CDR1 is ENHRY, CDR2 SYGVKD, per germline. With V trimmed by 6 bases and J by 6 bases, 7 bases remained unmatched. The CDR3 spells CAIRDDRGLPGELFF. For the CDR3, the DNA is TGTGCCATCAGGGATGACAGGGGGCTTCCCGGGGAGCTGTTTTTT.

The V and J genes are TRBV12-3 or TRBV12-4 and TRBJ1-4; 7 nucleotides match TRBD1. This CDR3 has 13 residues. The junction had 9 bases not matched to a gene; V was cut back by 2 bases and J by 15 bases. CDR3 in DNA: TGTGCCAGCAGTTTATTCCTAGGGGGCGAGTTGTTTTTT. This sequence encodes CASSLFLGGELFF.

The chain employs TRBV9 and TRBJ2-5; D perhaps matches TRBD2 (7 bases). With 0 bases removed from V and 5 bases from J, the gap between germline ends came to 17 bases. The germline CDR1 and CDR2 sequences are SGDLS and YYNGEE. This CDR3 has 16 amino acids. The CDR3 region is CASSVGPAGAAETQYF. As DNA, the CDR3 is TGTGCCAGCAGCGTAGGTCCGGCGGGGGCGGCGGAGACCCAGTACTTC. The full variable domain, in which reference TRBV9 and TRBJ2-5 provide the parts outside the CDR3, is DSGVTQTPKHLITATGQRVTLRCSPRSGDLSVYWYQQSLDQGLQFLIQYYNGEERAKGNILERFSAQQFPDLHSELNLSSLELGDSALYFCASSVGPAGAAETQYFGPGTRLLVL.

The rearrangement joins TRBV6-2 or TRBV6-3 to TRBJ1-1; 7 nucleotides match TRBD1. The CDR3 is made up of 13 amino acids. Trimming took 6 bases from V and 6 from J; bases not matched to a gene: 7. Germline CDR1 reads MNHEY; CDR2 reads SVGEGT. CDR3 bases: TGTGCCAGCAGCTTTACAGGGGAATCTGAAGCTTTCTTT. This codes for CASSFTGESEAFF.

The CDR3 DNA is TGTGCCAGCAGGCCTTGGGCAGGGGGCTTACGTTATAGGGAGAACACTGAAGCTTTCTTT. Amino acids: CASRPWAGGLRYRENTEAFF. This chain uses TRBV6-4 with TRBJ1-1; TRBD1 agrees at 8 bases. From germline, CDR1 is MRHNA and CDR2 SNTAGT. The CDR3 sequence is 20 residues long. The V and J ends lost 6 bases and 1 base, in that order; junction bases with no gene match: 22.

The chain employs TRBV11-2 and TRBJ2-2; the D is unclear. Between the trimmed V and J ends, which lost 0 bases and 7 bases, there was a span of 6 bases. Per the germline V gene, CDR1 is SGHAT and CDR2 is FQNNGV. The CDR3 sequence is 13 residues long. In DNA, the CDR3 is TGTGCCAGCAGCTTAGATCTCGGCGGGGAGCTGTTTTTT. Translation gives CASSLDLGGELFF.

V usage is TRBV4-1 and J usage is TRBJ2-3; 8 bases fit TRBD2. V dropped 3 bases and J dropped 5; count of bases not matched to a gene: 13. Germline V gene sequence: CDR1 MGHRA, CDR2 YSYEKL. CDR3 length: 17 amino acids. The CDR3 region is CASSHAQDQRGRDTQYF. CDR3 nucleotide sequence: TGCGCCAGCAGCCATGCCCAAGACCAGCGGGGGAGAGATACGCAGTATTTT.

The V call is TRBV12-5, the J call TRBJ1-2, with TRBD1 matching 7 bases. J gave up 4 bases and V 2 bases, and 4 bases lay outside the gene matches. From germline, CDR1 is LGHNT and CDR2 FRNRAP. The CDR3 has 14 residues. CDR3 residues: CASGLSGGTYGYTF. CDR3 sequence (DNA): TGTGCTAGTGGTTTGTCAGGGGGTACCTATGGCTACACCTTC.

This clone was seen only once. The chain joins TRBV7-6 to TRBJ2-3; D gene unclear. This CDR3 spans 14 amino acids. Per the germline V gene, CDR1 is SGHVS and CDR2 is FNYEAQ. V was cut by 3 bases and J by 6 bases, with 13 bases left in between. CDR3 region: CASSLAPHSDTQYF. CDR3 DNA sequence: TGTGCCAGCAGCTTGGCCCCACACAGCGATACGCAGTATTTT.

The chain couples TRBV18 to TRBJ2-1; 10 bases fit TRBD2. The ends lost 3 bases at V and 7 bases at J; junction bases unmatched: 9. The CDR3 consists of 16 residues. Germline V gene sequence: CDR1 KGHSH, CDR2 LQKENI. In DNA, the CDR3 is TGTGCCAGCTCACCCCCCCAGCGGGGGGGCAAGAATGAGCAGTTCTTC. Amino acids: CASSPPQRGGKNEQFF.

The V and J genes are TRBV4-1 and TRBJ1-2; 7 positions agree with TRBD1. The V segment lost 4 bases and the J segment 6 bases; nucleotides outside the gene matches: 8. The CDR3 runs to 14 residues. CDR1 and CDR2 (germline): MGHRA, YSYEKL. The CDR3, as DNA: TGCGCCAGCAGCCCGAGGACAGGAGGAGATGGCTACACCTTC. The encoded protein is CASSPRTGGDGYTF.

This sequence joins TRBV4-1 and TRBJ2-1; D is uncertain. The V end was cut by 4 bases, the J end by 7 bases, with 11 bases between. The germline V gene has CDR1 MGHRA and CDR2 YSYEKL. The CDR3 totals 13 residues. The CDR3 spells CASSPTLRNEQFF. As DNA, the CDR3 is TGCGCCAGCAGCCCAACGCTTCGGAATGAGCAGTTCTTC.

The chain has TRBV12-3 or TRBV12-4 and TRBJ2-1, with 7 nucleotides matching TRBD1. V shed 5 bases, J shed 4 bases, and the junction held 2 bases outside the gene matches. The CDR3 is 13 amino acids. The CDR3 region has the DNA TGTGCCAGCAGTGACAGGGCTTACAATGAGCAGTTCTTC. This encodes CASSDRAYNEQFF.

The V and J genes are TRBV6-5 and TRBJ1-3; 8 positions agree with TRBD1. Germline V gene sequence: CDR1 MNHEY, CDR2 SVGAGI. V trimming: 6 bases; J trimming: 0 bases; junction bases outside the gene matches: 4. This CDR3 has 15 residues. CDR3 nucleotides: TGTGCCAGCAGAGAGACAGGGGTCTCTGGAAACACCATATATTTT. Protein product: CASRETGVSGNTIYF.

V gene TRBV11-2 combines with J gene TRBJ1-6, with D uncertain. This CDR3 is built from 13 residues. Germline lookup yields CDR1 SGHAT and CDR2 FQNNGV. V was shortened by 2 bases and J by 7 bases, with 6 bases between the two germline ends. The CDR3 DNA is TGTGCCAGCAGCTTACCGGGGAATTCACCCCTCCACTTT. Translated, it gives CASSLPGNSPLHF.

This rearrangement joins TRBV7-9 to TRBJ1-1, with D maybe TRBD1 (6 bases). Germline V gene sequence: CDR1 SEHNR, CDR2 FQNEAQ (reference sequence). This CDR3 region has 14 residues. Trimming took 5 bases from V and 1 from J, leaving 11 bases between them. The CDR3 DNA is TGTGCCAGCAGCGACTGGGACACGAACACTGAAGCTTTCTTT. Protein product: CASSDWDTNTEAFF.